The 20 T cell receptor beta chains presented below share a single source sample, sequenced in a study of identical twins. TCRdb re-called the 5' RACE reads through MiXCR, storing one row per CDR3 protein. The sample includes approximately 550,000 distinct CDR3 sequences, about 22% of them seen just once. These data also featured in a second study, about yellow fever vaccine responses in identical twins.

The sample taken for sequencing was CD4+ T cells sorted from blood. These receptor sequences come from a woman between 18 and 30 years old in good health.

This clonotype was recorded at least ten times. The chain couples TRBV15 to TRBJ2-1, with 8 positions matching TRBD1. Germline trimming cut 0 bases from V and 4 bases from J; bases unmatched to any gene: 5. Germline V gene sequence: CDR1 LNHNV, CDR2 YYDKDF (reference sequence). The CDR3 runs to 16 residues. The CDR3 DNA follows: TGTGCCACCAGCAGAGATCGGGACAGGATTTACAATGAGCAGTTCTTC. It encodes CATSRDRDRIYNEQFF.

As concerns this clonotype: An end of the junction does not agree with germline; a read error may underlie this. The chain employs TRBV6-1 and TRBJ2-5; TRBD2 matches 11 bases. This CDR3 has 15 residues. The V gene's germline CDR1 is MNHNS and CDR2 SASEGT. As DNA, the CDR3 is TGTGCCAGCAGTGAAGGGACTAGCGGGCAAGAGAGCCAGTACTTC. Its protein is CASSEGTSGQESQYF.

The V and J genes are TRBV28 and TRBJ1-1; 7 bases are a match to TRBD1. The CDR3 runs to 14 residues. The V gene's germline CDR1 is MDHEN and CDR2 SYDVKM. Trimming took 4 bases from V and 8 from J; bases not matched to a gene: 10. In DNA, the CDR3 is TGTGCCAGCAGTTACCGACAGGGCCCACCCGAAGCTTTCTTT. Protein sequence: CASSYRQGPPEAFF.

This chain connects TRBV18 to TRBJ1-2, with TRBD1 matching 7 bases. J was trimmed by 5 bases and V by 5 bases; bases with no gene match: 8. The CDR3 loop spans 14 amino acids. Germline-derived CDR1 and CDR2 are KGHSH and LQKENI. CDR3 sequence reads: CASSDRAPPYGYTF. In DNA, the CDR3 is TGTGCCAGCTCAGACAGGGCACCCCCTTATGGCTACACCTTC.

This clonotype was picked up many times. The rearrangement links TRBV16 to TRBJ2-1; no reliable D call. This CDR3 is built from 13 residues. Germline V gene data show CDR1 as KGHSY and CDR2 as FQNENV. Between the trimmed V and J ends, which lost 7 bases and 4 bases, there was a span of 11 bases. CDR3 nucleotide sequence: TGTGCCAGCACTCCTGTAGTATACAATGAGCAGTTCTTC. Translation: CASTPVVYNEQFF.

This clonotype came up many times. The gene calls are TRBV12-3 or TRBV12-4 and TRBJ1-3; 9 positions match TRBD1. Unmatched junction bases numbered 10, after V lost 10 bases and J lost 3 bases. CDR3 size: 15 residues. CDR3 region: CATSTQGAIGNTIYF. For the CDR3, the DNA is TGTGCCACTTCCACACAGGGGGCGATTGGAAACACCATATATTTT.

This clonotype came up a few times. The chain carries TRBV29-1 and TRBJ1-3, with D perhaps matching TRBD1 (5 bases). The CDR3 sequence is 12 residues long. Germline V lookup: CDR1 SQVTM, CDR2 ANQGSEA. V lost 7 bases and J lost 7, with 14 bases in between. The CDR3 coding sequence is TGCAGCGGAGCATGGGGGTTGAACACCATATATTTT. As protein: CSGAWGLNTIYF. The full variable domain, with the rest looked up from reference TRBV29-1 and TRBJ1-3, is SAVISQKPSRDICQRGTSLTIQCQVDSQVTMMFWYRQQPGQSLTLIATANQGSEATYESGFVIDKFPISRPNLTFSTLTVSNMSPEDSSIYLCSGAWGLNTIYFGEGSWLTVV.

This clonotype has only a few counts. V is TRBV2 and J is TRBJ1-5, with unresolved D. Trimming cost V 3 bases and J 5 bases, with 5 bases left between them. Germline assignment: CDR1 SNHLY and CDR2 FYNNEI. The CDR3 totals 12 residues. The DNA of the CDR3 is TGTGCCAGCAGTGAGTTGTATCAGCCCCAGCATTTT. Its translation: CASSELYQPQHF.

The chain couples TRBV4-1 to TRBJ2-1, with TRBD2 matching 11 bases. V lost 0 bases and J lost 10; bases outside the gene matches: 14. Looked up from germline, CDR1 is MGHRA and CDR2 is YSYEKL. The CDR3 totals 18 residues. The CDR3 loop is CASSQDRNSGGAPHEQFF. CDR3 DNA: TGCGCCAGCAGCCAAGACCGGAATAGCGGGGGGGCACCTCACGAGCAGTTCTTC.

This chain links TRBV11-3 with TRBJ2-1; 10 nucleotides match TRBD1. This CDR3 contains 15 residues. V was pared by 5 bases and J by 6 bases, with 7 bases of the junction left unmatched. Germline assignment: CDR1 SGHNT and CDR2 YENEEA. Here the CDR3 reads CASSTDRGPRNEQFF. In DNA, the CDR3 is TGTGCCAGCAGCACCGACAGGGGGCCCCGCAATGAGCAGTTCTTC.

V is TRBV10-3 and J is TRBJ1-2; 7 bases are a match to TRBD1. The CDR3 has 15 amino acids. Germline V gene data show CDR1 as ENHRY and CDR2 as SYGVKD. J was trimmed by 1 base and V by 6 bases; bases with no gene match: 8. CDR3 protein: CAISGDSRLNYGYTF. The CDR3 nucleotides read TGTGCCATCAGCGGGGACAGCCGACTTAACTATGGCTACACCTTC.

The chain couples TRBV12-3 or TRBV12-4 to TRBJ2-7; D perhaps matches TRBD1 (6 bases). The CDR3 sequence is 14 residues long. Trimming took off 4 bases at V and 0 bases at J, with 10 bases between the two ends. CDR3 sequence: CASSYTGHSYEQYF. In nucleotides, the CDR3 is TGTGCCAGCAGTTACACGGGACACTCCTACGAGCAGTACTTC.

The CDR3: CASTKGLAGGRYNEQFF. For the CDR3, the DNA is TGTGCCAGCACCAAAGGACTAGCGGGAGGGCGGTACAATGAGCAGTTCTTC. The chain has TRBV6-1 and TRBJ2-1, with 15 nucleotides matching TRBD2. Germline CDR1 and CDR2: MNHNS and SASEGT. The CDR3 loop spans 17 amino acids. V trimming: 7 bases; J trimming: 4 bases; junction bases outside the gene matches: 8.

This clonotype was detected a few times. V is TRBV6-5 and J is TRBJ2-5; a weak D match, TRBD2 (6 bases). Germline V lookup: CDR1 MNHEY, CDR2 SVGAGI. With 2 bases removed from V and 2 bases from J, the gap between germline ends came to 15 bases. The CDR3 is 16 residues long. This CDR3 reads CASSYVSGGTQETQYF. The CDR3 DNA reads as TGTGCCAGCAGTTACGTTTCCGGGGGAACTCAAGAGACCCAGTACTTC.

This clonotype was seen more than once but under ten times. The chain uses TRBV20-1 and TRBJ2-3, with 10 bases that match TRBD2. Germline CDR1 reads DFQATT; CDR2 reads SNEGSKA (reference sequence). The CDR3 runs to 14 residues. V lost 4 bases to trimming and J lost 4 bases; unmatched junction nucleotides: 5. The CDR3: CSAKRGGGADTQYF. Here the CDR3 DNA reads TGCAGTGCTAAGCGGGGGGGCGGGGCAGATACGCAGTATTTT.

This chain connects TRBV20-1 to TRBJ2-1; a possible D gene is TRBD1 (6 bases). V shed 6 bases and J shed 6 bases, with 12 bases lying between them. The CDR3 length is 12 residues. The germline V gene encodes CDR1 DFQATT and CDR2 SNEGSKA (reference sequence). The CDR3 loop is CSAKQGTNEQFF. For the CDR3, the DNA is TGCAGTGCCAAACAGGGTACCAATGAGCAGTTCTTC.

A few counts support this clonotype. The chain uses TRBV5-1 and TRBJ2-3, with 9 positions matching TRBD2. Per the germline V gene, CDR1 is SGHRS and CDR2 is YFSETQ. V lost 7 bases to trimming and J lost 2 bases; unmatched junction nucleotides: 5. This CDR3 is 14 amino acids long. The CDR3 protein is CASRLAAFTDTQYF. Written as DNA, the CDR3 is TGCGCCAGCCGACTAGCGGCTTTCACAGATACGCAGTATTTT.

Concerning this clonotype: Relative to the germline gene, one junction end is altered; a read error may explain this. The chain joins TRBV5-1 to TRBJ1-1; 7 bases are shared with TRBD1. There are 11 residues in the CDR3. Germline loops: CDR1 SGHRS, CDR2 YFSETQ. The CDR3 loop reads CACRGDTEAFF. For the CDR3, the DNA is TGCGCCTGCAGGGGGGACACTGAAGCTTTCTTT.

This clonotype has a handful of counts. The chain carries TRBV7-6 and TRBJ2-1; TRBD2 agrees at 14 bases. CDR1 SGHVS and CDR2 FNYEAQ come from the germline V gene. The CDR3 is 21 amino acids. J gave up 1 base and V 2 bases, and 13 bases lay outside the gene matches. The CDR3 DNA follows: TGTGCCAGCAGCTTATTGACTAGCGGGAGGGGCCGCCAAGTGTCCTACAATGAGCAGTTCTTC. Encoded protein: CASSLLTSGRGRQVSYNEQFF.

The chain links TRBV12-3 or TRBV12-4 to TRBJ1-1, with D tentatively TRBD1 (6 bases). Trimming stripped 3 bases from V and 6 bases from J, with 14 bases between. This CDR3 spans 14 amino acids. DNA of the CDR3: TGTGCCAGCAGTTTGGGGGGGCGTCACGCTGAAGCTTTCTTT. Amino acid sequence: CASSLGGRHAEAFF.